This TCR beta chain appears in the sequencing data of a study of blood T cell repertoires in COVID-19. Study-wide context: Donors in the United States, Italy and Spain gave samples during acute or convalescent COVID-19.

Losses at the gene ends were 5 bases for V and 4 bases for J; bases not matched to a gene: 4. This CDR3 comprises 13 residues. Per germline, CDR1 SGHNT and CDR2 YENEEA. Original processing notes: Reference gene primer amplification gave nucleated cell count estimates. Method: immunoSEQ multiplex PCR; TCRdb's copy keeps in-frame clones and lacks some. The V and J calls and clone size were taken over from that table, and D and trimming were inferred from the DNA. The sample has over 100,000 clones, approximately 74% seen once. This TCR was recovered from a woman aged 70-85 years with acute or convalescent COVID-19. The chain combines TRBV11-3 with TRBJ2-7; 8 bases align to TRBD1. Sequences were obtained from peripheral blood. In nucleotides, the CDR3 is TGTGCCAGCAGCACGGACAGGGTTTACGAGCAGTACTTC. It encodes CASSTDRVYEQYF.